Below are 21 T cell receptor beta chains sequenced from a single sample in a study of post-analysis software for immune sequencing data. For these TCRs, the target antigens are not known. TCR beta libraries were prepared from cDNA with unique molecular identifiers. One entry per CDR3 protein results from TCRdb running MiXCR on the PCR reads. The sample contains around 710,000 distinct CDR3 sequences, roughly 50% of which appear only once. Study-level findings and limits: TRBV5-6, TRBV5-1 and TRBV20-1 were among roughly 5 TRBV segments more frequent in patients than controls.

The specimen was blood. The receptors come from a girl aged 10-17 years with multiple sclerosis.

The V and J genes are TRBV27 and TRBJ2-5, with TRBD1 identical over 8 bases. Near its end, the DNA agrees better with TRBJ2-7, so the J call may be wrong. Looked up from germline, CDR1 is MNHEY and CDR2 is SMNVEV (reference sequence). The CDR3 is made up of 16 amino acids. The CDR3 region has the DNA TGTGCCAGCAGTTTATCGAGCGGACAGGGCCTTTACGAGCAGTACTTC. It specifies CASSLSSGQGLYEQYF.

V is TRBV29-1 and J is TRBJ2-1, with D unresolved. The V and J ends lost 0 bases and 8 bases respectively, with 5 bases between them. Germline V CDR1 and CDR2: SQVTM, ANQGSEA. The CDR3 sequence is 11 residues long. CDR3 DNA sequence: TGCAGCGTTGAAGATCGTCATGAGCAGTTCTTC. This gives the protein CSVEDRHEQFF.

The rearrangement uses TRBV10-3 and TRBJ1-5; D unresolved. Germline CDR1 ENHRY, CDR2 SYGVKD. The CDR3 has 15 amino acids. The V and J ends lost 3 bases and 2 bases respectively, with 11 bases between them. CDR3 region: CAISDLAGRNQPQHF. The CDR3 DNA follows: TGTGCCATCAGTGATCTCGCTGGGCGCAATCAGCCCCAGCATTTT.

The table lists this clonotype with a few counts. The V gene is TRBV5-1, the J gene TRBJ2-5; perhaps TRBD2 as D (5 bases). V lost 4 bases to trimming and J lost 10 bases, with 26 bases between them. The CDR3 length is 16 residues. The germline V gene has CDR1 SGHRS and CDR2 YFSETQ. CDR3: CASSKGPGTPQEVQYF. CDR3 DNA sequence: TGCGCCAGCAGCAAGGGTCCGGGAACCCCACAAGAAGTCCAGTACTTC.

This rearrangement joins TRBV7-6 to TRBJ2-5; the D gene is possibly TRBD1 (6 bases). Trimming removed 1 base from V and 4 bases from J, with 10 bases in between. CDR1 SGHVS and CDR2 FNYEAQ come from the germline V gene. The CDR3 is made up of 14 amino acids. The CDR3 DNA reads TGTGCCAGCAGCTTAGACACAGGGAGAGAGACCCAGTACTTC. The encoded protein is CASSLDTGRETQYF. Filled out from reference TRBV7-6 and TRBJ2-5, the complete variable domain reads GAGVSQSPRYKVTKRGQDVALRCDPISGHVSLYWYRQALGQGPEFLTYFNYEAQQDKSGLPNDRFSAERPEGSISTLTIQRTEQRDSAMYRCASSLDTGRETQYFGPGTRLLVL.

The CDR3 reads CASSLQSGSNYGYTF. The CDR3 nucleotides read TGTGCCAGCAGTTTGCAATCCGGGTCTAACTATGGCTACACCTTC. The chain carries TRBV27 and TRBJ1-2; D remains ambiguous. Trimming removed 3 bases at V and 0 bases at J, with 11 bases between. This CDR3 region has 15 residues. The germline V gene encodes CDR1 MNHEY and CDR2 SMNVEV (reference sequence).

This clonotype was found a few times. V is TRBV2 and J is TRBJ1-2; D is uncertain. This CDR3 contains 15 residues. V lost 2 bases, J lost 0 bases, and 10 bases lay in between. Germline V gene sequence: CDR1 SNHLY, CDR2 FYNNEI. The CDR3 reads CASSEMEGPNYGYTF. CDR3 nucleotides: TGTGCCAGCAGTGAAATGGAGGGCCCTAACTATGGCTACACCTTC.

This clonotype has only one observation. The chain links TRBV14 to TRBJ2-5, with TRBD2 matching over 13 bases. The CDR3 has 18 amino acids. V dropped 1 base and J dropped 5; count of bases not matched to a gene: 10. Germline CDR1 reads SGHDN; CDR2 reads FVKESK. CDR3 DNA sequence: TGTGCCAGCAGCCAAGTACGGACTAGCGGGAGTTTTAGGGAGACCCAGTACTTC. It specifies CASSQVRTSGSFRETQYF.

The chain carries TRBV29-1 and TRBJ1-4, with 8 bases aligning to TRBD1. Germline V CDR1 and CDR2: SQVTM, ANQGSEA. The CDR3 consists of 14 residues. Trimming took 2 bases from V and 6 from J; bases not matched to a gene: 5. CDR3 in amino acids: CSVETQGADEKLFF. The CDR3, as DNA: TGCAGCGTTGAAACCCAGGGGGCTGATGAAAAACTGTTTTTT.

This clonotype was seen a few times. This chain links TRBV6-5 with TRBJ2-7; D not resolved. V was shortened by 0 bases and J by 2 bases, with 5 bases between the two germline ends. This CDR3 comprises 13 residues. Per germline, CDR1 MNHEY and CDR2 SVGAGI. The CDR3 DNA reads TGTGCCAGCAGTTACTCGTCAGCCTACGAGCAGTACTTC. It yields the protein CASSYSSAYEQYF.

CDR3 sequence: CASRGGEKTEAFF. CDR3 coding DNA: TGTGCCAGCAGAGGGGGGGAAAAGACTGAAGCTTTCTTT. This chain joins TRBV7-9 and TRBJ1-1; a weak D match, TRBD1 (6 bases). V lost 6 bases and J lost 5, with 13 bases in between. The CDR3 contains 13 residues. Germline lookup yields CDR1 SEHNR and CDR2 FQNEAQ (reference sequence). Using reference TRBV7-9 and TRBJ1-1 for the parts outside the CDR3, the full variable domain is DTGVSQNPRHKITKRGQNVTFRCDPISEHNRLYWYRQTLGQGPEFLTYFQNEAQLEKSRLLSDRFSAERPKGSFSTLEIQRTEQGDSAMYLCASRGGEKTEAFFGQGTRLTVV.

The gene calls are TRBV7-2 and TRBJ2-5; 9 bases match TRBD1. This CDR3 spans 15 amino acids. Germline V gene sequence: CDR1 SGHTA, CDR2 FQGNSA. V lost 3 bases, J lost 5 bases, and 7 bases stayed unmatched. DNA of the CDR3: TGTGCCAGCAGCTTTAAGACAGGGGGAGAGGAGACCCAGTACTTC. Its protein product is CASSFKTGGEETQYF. Based on the CDR3 plus reference TRBV7-2 and TRBJ2-5, the full variable domain is GAGVSQSPSNKVTEKGKDVELRCDPISGHTALYWYRQSLGQGLEFLIYFQGNSAPDKSGLPSDRFSAERTGGSVSTLTIQRTQQEDSAVYLCASSFKTGGEETQYFGPGTRLLVL.

This clonotype was seen only a few times. V is TRBV19 and J is TRBJ2-1; 8 nucleotides match TRBD2. This CDR3 contains 13 residues. The germline V gene encodes CDR1 LNHDA and CDR2 SQIVND (reference sequence). Trimming removed 6 bases from V and 2 bases from J; junction bases left unmatched: 0. CDR3 residues: CASSGRAYNEQFF. CDR3 sequence (DNA): TGTGCCAGTAGCGGGAGGGCCTACAATGAGCAGTTCTTC.

This clonotype was counted a few times. The chain links TRBV11-2 to TRBJ2-5; D not certain. The ends were cut back, 5 bases at V and 2 bases at J, with 12 bases in the middle. CDR1 SGHAT and CDR2 FQNNGV come from the germline V gene. The CDR3 loop spans 14 amino acids. CDR3 loop: CASSDTALQETQYF. The CDR3 DNA reads TGTGCCAGCAGCGATACAGCTTTGCAAGAGACCCAGTACTTC.

The sample holds a few counts of this clonotype. The rearrangement joins TRBV27 to TRBJ2-1; 9 bases line up with TRBD2. V was clipped by 6 bases and J by 5 bases; unmatched bases: 11. CDR1 MNHEY and CDR2 SMNVEV come from the germline V gene (reference sequence). The CDR3 runs to 16 residues. CDR3 amino acids: CASSTPSGGTHNEQFF. The CDR3 DNA follows: TGTGCCAGCAGCACGCCAAGCGGGGGGACTCACAATGAGCAGTTCTTC.

This clonotype was detected only a few times. The chain combines TRBV24-1 with TRBJ2-4; 7 nucleotides align to TRBD1. The V and J ends lost 4 bases and 9 bases, in that order; junction bases with no gene match: 8. The length of the CDR3 is 14 residues. CDR1 and CDR2 from the germline V gene are KGHDR and SFDVKD. DNA of the CDR3: TGTGCCACCAGTGAACCTGGACAGGCGGGCATTCAGTACTTC. Protein product: CATSEPGQAGIQYF.

The rearrangement uses TRBV7-2 and TRBJ2-4; D is unclear. The germline V gene encodes CDR1 SGHTA and CDR2 FQGNSA. This CDR3 has 16 amino acids. V gave up 1 base and J gave up 5 bases, with 15 bases separating them. This chain's CDR3 is CASSLVYPGSENIQYF. The DNA for the CDR3 is TGTGCCAGCAGCTTAGTGTACCCCGGAAGCGAAAACATTCAGTACTTC. The whole variable domain, remainder taken from reference TRBV7-2 and TRBJ2-4, is GAGVSQSPSNKVTEKGKDVELRCDPISGHTALYWYRQSLGQGLEFLIYFQGNSAPDKSGLPSDRFSAERTGGSVSTLTIQRTQQEDSAVYLCASSLVYPGSENIQYFGAGTRLSVL.

This chain links TRBV10-3 with TRBJ2-7; D possibly corresponds to TRBD1 (6 bases). Germline loops: CDR1 ENHRY, CDR2 SYGVKD. This CDR3 is 14 amino acids long. Trimming shortened V by 5 bases and J by 0 bases, and 11 bases separated the two germline ends. CDR3 in DNA: TGTGCCATCAGTCGAGACAGGAGCTCCTACGAGCAGTACTTC. This translates into CAISRDRSSYEQYF.

A few counts support this clonotype. This chain connects TRBV7-9 to TRBJ2-1; unclear D gene. This CDR3 contains 15 residues. CDR1 and CDR2 (germline): SEHNR, FQNEAQ (reference sequence). The V gene lost 5 bases and the J gene lost 7 bases, with 18 bases spanning the gap. This CDR3 is CASSAHSLVGNEQFF. The CDR3 DNA reads as TGTGCCAGCAGCGCGCATAGCCTGGTCGGTAATGAGCAGTTCTTC.

The chain carries TRBV7-8 and TRBJ2-5; 10 bases fit TRBD1. V lost 5 bases to trimming and J lost 5 bases; unmatched junction nucleotides: 14. The CDR3 spans 17 residues. The germline gives CDR1 SGHVS, CDR2 FQNEAQ. The CDR3 nucleotides read TGTGCCAGCAGCCCAGAAGCCGACAGGGGGCCGGGGGAGACCCAGTACTTC. As protein: CASSPEADRGPGETQYF. The whole variable domain, remainder taken from reference TRBV7-8 and TRBJ2-5, is GAGVSQSPRYKVAKRGQDVALRCDPISGHVSLFWYQQALGQGPEFLTYFQNEAQLDKSGLPSDRFFAERPEGSVSTLKIQRTQQEDSAVYLCASSPEADRGPGETQYFGPGTRLLVL.

The chain couples TRBV11-1 to TRBJ2-5; 11 positions agree with TRBD2. Per the germline V gene, CDR1 is SGHAT and CDR2 is FQDESV (reference sequence). V shed 6 bases and J 1 base; nucleotides not matched to a gene: 7. The CDR3 spans 16 residues. The CDR3: CASSTRLAGTQETQYF. The CDR3 DNA reads as TGTGCCAGCAGTACAAGACTAGCGGGAACCCAAGAGACCCAGTACTTC.